Sequencing of this T cell receptor (beta chain) was carried out in a study of shared clonotypes between healthy human individuals. Overall study: Used for every donor were three CD4 naive, three CD4 memory, two CD8 naive and one CD8 memory plate.

The protocol was immunoSEQ multiplex PCR, while the TCRdb copy is restricted to in-frame clones and leaves out a portion. The data contain 950,000 to 1,100,000 clones, more than 60% of them singletons. Concerning this clone: The antigen is not known.

Study outcomes and limitations: Naive subsets tended to show greater estimated richness than memory subsets.

The CDR3 has 14 amino acids. CDR1 is GTSNPN and CDR2 is SVGIG in the germline V gene (reference sequence). Trimming stripped 2 bases from V and 0 bases from J, with 7 bases between. The source of this sequence is a man between 18 and 35 years old in good health. Sequenced: memory CD4+ T cells sorted from blood. Subset noted: CD45RA-negative fraction. V is TRBV30 and J is TRBJ1-4; no clear D gene. This CDR3 reads CAWSKGATNEKLFF. The CDR3 coding sequence is TGTGCCTGGAGTAAGGGAGCAACTAATGAAAAACTGTTTTTT. The full variable domain, rest sourced from reference TRBV30 and TRBJ1-4, is SQTIHQWPATLVQPVGSPLSLECTVEGTSNPNLYWYRQAAGRGLQLLFYSVGIGQISSEVPQNLSASRPQDRQFILSSKKLLLSDSGFYLCAWSKGATNEKLFFGSGTQLSVL.